Listed here are 6 T cell receptor beta chains from one sample, sequenced in a study of T cell repertoires in cytomegalovirus infection. One entry per CDR3 protein results from TCRdb running MiXCR on the reads. Among approximately 550,000 distinct CDR3 sequences, approximately 15% were seen once, and the ten largest hold around 25%. The sequencing sample was made of CD8+ T cells from PBMCs. Source of these receptors: a human donor in good health (CMV status not recorded). Some clones in this sample may be carry-over from other donors' samples.

This clonotype was observed at least ten times. The chain combines TRBV5-1 with TRBJ2-7; D remains ambiguous. This CDR3 region has 14 residues. CDR1 SGHRS and CDR2 YFSETQ come from the germline V gene. V was clipped by 0 bases and J by 2 bases, with 9 bases between them. The CDR3 nucleotides are TGCGCCAGCAGCTTGGAGGGCAGGACCTACGAGCAGTACTTC. Residues: CASSLEGRTYEQYF.

J is TRBJ2-3 and V is TRBV5-1; D is ambiguous. The CDR3 length is 13 residues. V was cut by 4 bases and J by 2 bases, with 8 bases left in between. The germline CDR1 and CDR2 sequences are SGHRS and YFSETQ. In DNA, the CDR3 is TGCGCCAGCAGCCTATCCTACACAGATACGCAGTATTTT. It encodes CASSLSYTDTQYF.

Many counts were recorded for this clonotype. V gene TRBV7-9 combines with J gene TRBJ2-1; D uncertain. V lost 5 bases to trimming and J lost 8 bases, with 10 bases between them. Germline assignment: CDR1 SEHNR and CDR2 FQNEAQ (reference sequence). The CDR3 has 12 amino acids. CDR3 residues: CASSQHRYEQFF. The CDR3 bases are TGTGCCAGCAGCCAACACCGATATGAGCAGTTCTTC.

This clonotype was counted ten times or more. The chain recombines TRBV7-6 with TRBJ2-1; 9 bases line up with TRBD2. V dropped 4 bases and J dropped 5; count of bases not matched to a gene: 6. CDR1 and CDR2 (germline): SGHVS, FNYEAQ. The CDR3 spans 15 residues. CDR3 nucleotide sequence: TGTGCCAGCAGCTCCCCCAGACTAGCGGACAATGAGCAGTTCTTC. This sequence encodes CASSSPRLADNEQFF.

The chain couples TRBV5-4 to TRBJ2-3; TRBD1 or TRBD2 may be the D gene (5 bases each). The CDR3 covers 15 residues. With 7 bases removed from V and 3 bases from J, the gap between germline ends came to 18 bases. Germline CDR1 and CDR2: SGHNT and YYREEE (reference sequence). The CDR3 DNA reads as TGTGCCAGCCCCGATGGGGCCCCGGGGACAGATACGCAGTATTTT. It encodes CASPDGAPGTDTQYF.

This clonotype was found a few times. This chain links TRBV25-1 with TRBJ2-7, with 7 bases matching TRBD2. With V trimmed by 4 bases and J by 2 bases, 5 bases remained unmatched. Germline CDR1 reads MGHDK; CDR2 reads SYGVNS. The CDR3 spans 14 residues. The DNA for the CDR3 is TGTGCCAGCAGTGTCACGGGACTACCCTACGAGCAGTACTTC. Translating it yields CASSVTGLPYEQYF.